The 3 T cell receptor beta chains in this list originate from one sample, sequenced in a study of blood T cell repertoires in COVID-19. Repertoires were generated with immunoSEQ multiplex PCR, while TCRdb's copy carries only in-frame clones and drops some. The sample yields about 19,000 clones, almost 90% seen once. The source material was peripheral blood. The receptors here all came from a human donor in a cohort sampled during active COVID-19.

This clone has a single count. The CDR3 loop reads CASSSGRGPDTQYF. As DNA, the CDR3 is TGTGCCAGCAGCTCGGGTCGGGGTCCAGATACGCAGTATTTT. The gene calls are TRBV7-9 and TRBJ2-3, with D maybe TRBD2 (5 bases). This CDR3 contains 14 residues. Trimming stripped 4 bases from V and 4 bases from J, with 12 bases between. The germline CDR1 and CDR2 sequences are SEHNR and FQNEAQ (reference sequence).

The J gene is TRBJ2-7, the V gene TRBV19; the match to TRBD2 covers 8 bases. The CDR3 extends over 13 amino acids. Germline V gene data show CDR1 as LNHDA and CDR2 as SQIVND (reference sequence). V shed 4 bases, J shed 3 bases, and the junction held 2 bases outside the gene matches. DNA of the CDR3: TGTGCCAGTAGTAGGGGACTAGTCTACGAGCAGTACTTC. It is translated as CASSRGLVYEQYF.

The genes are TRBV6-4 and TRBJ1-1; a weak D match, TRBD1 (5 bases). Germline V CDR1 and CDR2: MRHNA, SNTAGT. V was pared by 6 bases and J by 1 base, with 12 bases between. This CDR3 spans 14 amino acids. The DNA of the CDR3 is TGTGCCAGCAGGGCAGGGTCCGCGAACACTGAAGCTTTCTTT. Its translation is CASRAGSANTEAFF.